This is a list of T cell receptor beta chains from one sample in a study of technical replicates of blood from a handful of donors. Sequencing used immunoSEQ multiplex PCR; TCRdb keeps in-frame clones, though not all of them. The sample has 55,000 to 75,000 clones; around 87% are singletons. Sequenced input: PBMCs. These receptor sequences come from a human donor in good health. Some clones in this sample may be carry-over from other donors' samples. Each CDR3 is given with its conserved first and last residue.

TRBV28,CASSTGGTEAFF
TRBV2,CASREGHYEQYF
TRBV6-5,CASSGQGGYTQYF
TRBV5-8,CASVGRGPSGGETQYF
TRBV4-1,CASSPRDIDGYTF
TRBV7-9,CASSLVRGNSNQPQHF
TRBV7-9,CASSPTRYSYEQYF
TRBV4-2,CASSQDYSSYNEQFF
TRBV4-3,CASSQRQGAGETQYF
TRBV15,CATSRELAYEQYF
TRBV2,CASSGLAAEPSDTQYF
TRBV5-1,CASSDQGSYGYTF
TRBV19,CASSIQGNTEAFF
TRBV5-1,CASSRLTDEKLFF
TRBV5-4,CASGSSYNSPLHF
TRBV5-1,CASSLEDLSYEQYF
TRBV7-8,CASSPPGGGNYGYTF
TRBV5-1,CASSLAQAPGEKLFF
TRBV18,CASSPAQRTGINEQYF
TRBV11-2,CASSPGGVYNEQFF
TRBV4-1,CASSPAGQGYTEAFF
TRBV18,CASLPDSYEQYF
TRBV7-3,CASSPAGTLSTDTQYF
TRBV19,CATAPRDRLSGELFF
TRBV4-2,CASSHKAGGPDEQYF
TRBV5-6,CASSFRTGGPNTGELFF
TRBV11-3,CASSQGLAGTDTQYF
TRBV5-4,CASSLSGTYEQYF
TRBV10-3,CAISLENQPQHF
TRBV15,CATSRDRGGGYDEQYF
TRBV4-1,CASRSTGTNYGYTF
TRBV19,CASSTDRVRNSPLHF
TRBV2,CASRKQGSPQETQYF
TRBV29-1,CSVEGDRVSEQYF
TRBV25-1,CASSERTTINTGELFF
TRBV2,CASSVPRDSNTGELFF
TRBV7-2,CASSLAGSSYNEQFF
TRBV6-5,CATAGSGSSYNEQFF
TRBV19,CASSMLGQGLTSGYTF
TRBV30,CAWSAIAGVREQYF
TRBV2,CASTLSETQYF
TRBV11-2,CASSREYNEQFF
TRBV7-2,CASRRTGSSYNEQFF
TRBV7-9,CASSPPGSDEQYF
TRBV30,CAWTPGRREAFF
TRBV29-1,CSVEDRRGGTEAFF
TRBV5-1,CASRSEGQETQYF
TRBV11-2,CASSLGDFSYEQYF
TRBV5-6,CASRFRGTTPGELFF
TRBV21-1,CASSNPRGAPRAQHF
TRBV7-2,CASSRGLAGLGRDEQYF
TRBV4-3,CASSQDWSRNYEQYF
TRBV9,CASNAKLLDSSYEQYF